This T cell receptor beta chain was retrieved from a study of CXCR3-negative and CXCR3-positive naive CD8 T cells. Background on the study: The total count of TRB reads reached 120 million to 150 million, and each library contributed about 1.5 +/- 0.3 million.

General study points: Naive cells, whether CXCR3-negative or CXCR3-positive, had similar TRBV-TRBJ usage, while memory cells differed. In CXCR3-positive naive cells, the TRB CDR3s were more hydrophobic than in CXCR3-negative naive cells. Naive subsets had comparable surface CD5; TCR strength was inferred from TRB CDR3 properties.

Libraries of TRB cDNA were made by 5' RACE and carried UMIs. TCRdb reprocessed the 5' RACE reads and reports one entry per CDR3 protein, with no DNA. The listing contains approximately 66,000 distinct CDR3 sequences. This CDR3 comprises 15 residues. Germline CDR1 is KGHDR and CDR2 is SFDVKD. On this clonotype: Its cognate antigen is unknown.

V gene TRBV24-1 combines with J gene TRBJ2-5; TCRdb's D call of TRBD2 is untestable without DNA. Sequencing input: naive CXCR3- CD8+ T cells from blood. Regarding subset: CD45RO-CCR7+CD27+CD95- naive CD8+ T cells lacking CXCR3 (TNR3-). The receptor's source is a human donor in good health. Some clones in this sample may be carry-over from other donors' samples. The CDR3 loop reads CATSGEESIQETQYF.